These 24 T cell receptor beta chains were sequenced from one sample in a study of cytomegalovirus exposure and HLA in healthy donors. The PCR had 60 Vbeta and 13 Jbeta primers. Profiled with immunoSEQ multiplex PCR; TCRdb holds only in-frame clones, not every one. The table records 200,000 or so clones, roughly 84% of them present only once. The material sequenced was PBMCs. The receptor source for this set is a girl younger than two in good health and CMV-seronegative.

The rearrangement links TRBV27 to TRBJ2-7; perhaps TRBD1 as D (5 bases). Per germline, CDR1 MNHEY and CDR2 SMNVEV (reference sequence). This CDR3 region has 15 residues. The V gene lost 2 bases and the J gene lost 0 bases, with 11 bases spanning the gap. The DNA of the CDR3 is TGTGCCAGCAGTTTACAGGGTTCTGGCTCCTACGAGCAGTACTTC. It yields the protein CASSLQGSGSYEQYF.

The chain joins TRBV11-2 to TRBJ1-6; possibly TRBD1 for D (6 bases). The CDR3 extends over 16 amino acids. Trimming stripped 8 bases from V and 6 bases from J, with 20 bases between. The V gene's germline CDR1 is SGHAT and CDR2 FQNNGV. The CDR3 spells CASGSIPGHRNSPLHF. CDR3 DNA sequence: TGTGCCAGCGGCTCAATACCGGGACATCGTAATTCACCCCTCCACTTT.

The V call is TRBV9, the J call TRBJ2-7; weak D call: TRBD1 (6 bases). This CDR3 has 14 amino acids. The V end lost 0 bases, the J end lost 5 bases, and 12 bases lay between the germline ends. Per the germline V gene, CDR1 is SGDLS and CDR2 is YYNGEE. As DNA, the CDR3 is TGTGCCAGCAGCGTAGGACCCACAGGGAACGAGCAGTACTTC. Its protein is CASSVGPTGNEQYF.

Concerning this clone: Sequence at one end of the junction differs from germline and may be a read error. The rearrangement links TRBV30 to TRBJ1-4; D unresolved. Looked up from germline, CDR1 is GTSNPN and CDR2 is SVGIG (reference sequence). CDR3 length: 13 amino acids. The CDR3 region is CAWKRAEGGFNRF. CDR3 DNA sequence: TGTGCCTGGAAGAGAGCCGAGGGAGGGTTCAATAGATTT.

This clone was picked up a small number of times. This CDR3 is CASSPGRAISPLHF. The CDR3 DNA is TGCGCCAGCAGCCCCGGCAGGGCCATTTCACCCCTCCACTTT. J is TRBJ1-6 and V is TRBV4-3; the D gene is possibly TRBD1 (5 bases). Between the trimmed V and J ends, which lost 4 bases and 9 bases, there was a span of 13 bases. From germline, CDR1 is LGHNA and CDR2 YSLEER. The CDR3 totals 14 residues.

This chain joins TRBV6-4 and TRBJ2-7, with D possibly TRBD2 on 6 matching bases. V was clipped by 6 bases and J by 8 bases, with 17 bases between them. CDR1 is MRHNA and CDR2 is SNTAGT in the germline V gene. This CDR3 region has 13 residues. The CDR3 region has the DNA TGTGCCAGCAGCGAAAATCCTGGACTAAAGCAGTACTTC. Amino acids: CASSENPGLKQYF.

The chain combines TRBV15 with TRBJ2-6; D remains unclear. The germline gives CDR1 LNHNV, CDR2 YYDKDF (reference sequence). Trimming took off 2 bases at V and 1 base at J, with 6 bases between the two ends. The CDR3 loop spans 15 amino acids. The CDR3 here is CATSRPSSGANVLTF. The CDR3 DNA sequence: TGTGCCACCAGCAGACCGTCTTCTGGGGCCAACGTCCTGACTTTC.

This chain uses TRBV27 with TRBJ2-7, with 9 bases matching TRBD2. CDR3 length equals 14 residues. Germline V lookup: CDR1 MNHEY, CDR2 SMNVEV (reference sequence). The V segment lost 6 bases and the J segment 2 bases; nucleotides outside the gene matches: 5. The CDR3 protein is CASRKAGGTYEQYF. In DNA, the CDR3 is TGTGCCAGCAGAAAAGCGGGAGGCACCTACGAGCAGTACTTC.

V and J are TRBV9 and TRBJ1-1; D may be TRBD1 (6 bases). The CDR3 has 14 amino acids. Trimming took off 1 base at V and 10 bases at J, with 17 bases between the two ends. Germline V gene sequence: CDR1 SGDLS, CDR2 YYNGEE. CDR3 sequence reads: CASSVTQQGPVAFF. For the CDR3, the DNA is TGTGCCAGCAGCGTAACCCAACAGGGCCCGGTAGCTTTCTTT.

V gene TRBV4-1 combines with J gene TRBJ1-2, with D possibly being TRBD1 (5 bases). V lost 1 base and J 8 bases, leaving 14 bases between the germline ends. Germline V gene sequence: CDR1 MGHRA, CDR2 YSYEKL. This CDR3 comprises 14 residues. The DNA of the CDR3 is TGCGCCAGCAGCCAAGGGGTGCAGGGAGGAGGCTACACCTTC. Translating gives CASSQGVQGGGYTF.

The chain links TRBV19 to TRBJ2-3, with D hard to call. Germline values: CDR1 LNHDA, CDR2 SQIVND (reference sequence). The CDR3 is 12 residues long. V lost 2 bases to trimming and J lost 5 bases, with 5 bases between them. In DNA, the CDR3 is TGTGCCAGTAGTATACCAGGAGATACGCAGTATTTT. Its protein is CASSIPGDTQYF.

The J gene is TRBJ2-7, the V gene TRBV6-6, with 9 bases aligning to TRBD1. Looked up from germline, CDR1 is MNHNY and CDR2 is SVGAGI (reference sequence). The junction had 11 bases not matched to a gene; V was cut back by 6 bases and J by 5 bases. This CDR3 spans 15 amino acids. CDR3: CASSRYRDRVDEQYF. CDR3 sequence (DNA): TGTGCCAGCAGCCGCTACCGGGACAGGGTGGACGAGCAGTACTTC.

This rearrangement joins TRBV2 to TRBJ2-7; D perhaps matches TRBD1 (5 bases). V lost 2 bases and J lost 0, with 8 bases in between. CDR3 length equals 14 residues. Germline CDR1 reads SNHLY; CDR2 reads FYNNEI. CDR3 loop: CASSERGGSYEQYF. As DNA, the CDR3 is TGTGCCAGCAGTGAAAGGGGCGGCTCCTACGAGCAGTACTTC.

The chain combines TRBV19 with TRBJ2-5, with a weak D call TRBD2 (5 bases). The CDR3 has 14 amino acids. Trimming removed 7 bases from V and 0 bases from J, with 12 bases in between. The germline V gene encodes CDR1 LNHDA and CDR2 SQIVND (reference sequence). CDR3 nucleotides: TGTGCCAGTACCCCAGGAGGCAACCAAGAGACCCAGTACTTC. Translated: CASTPGGNQETQYF.

The CDR3 is CASSLGIGDGYTF. CDR3 DNA: TGTGCCAGCAGCCTTGGCATCGGGGATGGCTACACCTTC. The chain has TRBV5-8 and TRBJ1-2, with D unclear. Deletions cut 4 bases from V and 6 bases from J, with 13 bases between. The CDR3 totals 13 residues. Per the germline V gene, CDR1 is SGHTS and CDR2 is YDEGEE.

Note on this clone: The junction does not match germline at one end; this may be a read error. The chain is built from TRBV7-2 and TRBJ2-3; 11 positions match TRBD2. From germline, CDR1 is SGHTA and CDR2 FQGNSA. The CDR3 loop spans 13 amino acids. Here the CDR3 reads CASSLERLAGKDF. Written as DNA, the CDR3 is TGTGCCAGCAGCTTAGAGCGACTAGCGGGAAAGGATTTT.

The chain uses TRBV19 and TRBJ1-2; the match to TRBD1 covers 7 bases. V was clipped by 3 bases and J by 2 bases; unmatched bases: 6. The CDR3 consists of 15 residues. Germline V gives CDR1 LNHDA, CDR2 SQIVND (reference sequence). CDR3 nucleotides: TGTGCCAGTAGTATTTCTTGGACAGGAAACTATGGCTACACCTTC. Its translation is CASSISWTGNYGYTF. The full variable domain, with the rest looked up from reference TRBV19 and TRBJ1-2, is DGGITQSPKYLFRKEGQNVTLSCEQNLNHDAMYWYRQDPGQGLRLIYYSQIVNDFQKGDIAEGYSVSREKKESFPLTVTSAQKNPTAFYLCASSISWTGNYGYTFGSGTRLTVV.

The chain couples TRBV11-2 to TRBJ2-5, with D perhaps TRBD1 (6 bases). The J call is doubtful: the DNA matches TRBJ2-7 better. This CDR3 has 13 amino acids. CDR1 and CDR2 from the germline V gene are SGHAT and FQNNGV. The CDR3 DNA follows: TGTGCCAGCAGCTTAGACAGGGGAGACGAGCAGTACTTC. As protein: CASSLDRGDEQYF.

This chain joins TRBV5-1 and TRBJ2-1; TRBD2 aligns across 12 bases. This CDR3 contains 15 residues. Germline lookup yields CDR1 SGHRS and CDR2 YFSETQ. Losses at the gene ends were 1 base for V and 8 bases for J; bases not matched to a gene: 4. CDR3: CASSLSSGGAYEQFF. The DNA for the CDR3 is TGCGCCAGCAGCTTGTCTAGCGGGGGGGCATATGAGCAGTTCTTC.

In nucleotides, the CDR3 is TGCGCCAGCAGCTTGGTAGAAGGGGGCTCCTATAATTCACCCCTCCACTTT. Protein product: CASSLVEGGSYNSPLHF. V is TRBV5-1 and J is TRBJ1-6; possible D gene TRBD1, 6 bases. This CDR3 region has 17 residues. Deletions cut 0 bases from V and 0 bases from J, with 10 bases between. Germline loops: CDR1 SGHRS, CDR2 YFSETQ.

The chain has TRBV7-9 and TRBJ1-2, with 10 bases fitting TRBD1. The CDR3 has 15 amino acids. The germline CDR1 and CDR2 sequences are SEHNR and FQNEAQ (reference sequence). J lost 5 bases, V lost 5 bases, and 8 bases had no gene match. DNA for the CDR3: TGTGCCAGCAGCAGTGACAGGGGGCTCGGTTATGGCTACACCTTC. It specifies CASSSDRGLGYGYTF. The full variable domain, with the rest looked up from reference TRBV7-9 and TRBJ1-2, is DTGVSQNPRHKITKRGQNVTFRCDPISEHNRLYWYRQTLGQGPEFLTYFQNEAQLEKSRLLSDRFSAERPKGSFSTLEIQRTEQGDSAMYLCASSSDRGLGYGYTFGSGTRLTVV.

This clone has a handful of counts. The V call is TRBV4-2, the J call TRBJ2-7, with TRBD2 matching over 7 bases. In germline, CDR1 is LGHNA, CDR2 YNFKEQ. The V segment lost 1 base and the J segment 7 bases; nucleotides outside the gene matches: 7. The CDR3 runs to 14 residues. As DNA, the CDR3 is TGTGCCAGCAGCCAAGCCCTAGCGGTGGATGAGCAGTACTTC. Its translation is CASSQALAVDEQYF.

The rearrangement links TRBV19 to TRBJ2-3; D gene uncertain. The V end lost 1 base, the J end lost 5 bases, and 19 bases lay between the germline ends. Germline-derived CDR1 and CDR2 are LNHDA and SQIVND (reference sequence). The CDR3 loop spans 17 amino acids. CDR3 nucleotides: TGTGCCAGTAGTATAGGTGGTGGCCTCAGCCCAGGAGATACGCAGTATTTT. The encoded protein is CASSIGGGLSPGDTQYF.

The chain recombines TRBV7-9 with TRBJ2-7; no clear D. The CDR3 consists of 13 residues. Germline V lookup: CDR1 SEHNR, CDR2 FQNEAQ (reference sequence). The germline V and J ends were trimmed by 0 bases and 5 bases, with 8 bases remaining between them. CDR3 protein: CASSLASSDEQYF. CDR3 bases: TGTGCCAGCAGCTTAGCGTCTTCGGACGAGCAGTACTTC.